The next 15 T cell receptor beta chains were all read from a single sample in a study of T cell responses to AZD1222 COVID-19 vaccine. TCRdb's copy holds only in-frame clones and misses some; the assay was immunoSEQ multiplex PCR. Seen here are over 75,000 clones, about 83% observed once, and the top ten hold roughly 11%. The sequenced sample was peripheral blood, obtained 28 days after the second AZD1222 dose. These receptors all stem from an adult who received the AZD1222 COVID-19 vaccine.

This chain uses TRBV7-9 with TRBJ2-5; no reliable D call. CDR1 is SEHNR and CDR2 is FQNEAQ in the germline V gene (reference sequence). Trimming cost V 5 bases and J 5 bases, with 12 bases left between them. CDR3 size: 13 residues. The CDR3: CASSISSLETQYF. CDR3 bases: TGTGCCAGCAGCATCAGTAGTTTGGAGACCCAGTACTTC. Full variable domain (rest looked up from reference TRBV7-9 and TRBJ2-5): DTGVSQNPRHKITKRGQNVTFRCDPISEHNRLYWYRQTLGQGPEFLTYFQNEAQLEKSRLLSDRFSAERPKGSFSTLEIQRTEQGDSAMYLCASSISSLETQYFGPGTRLLVL.

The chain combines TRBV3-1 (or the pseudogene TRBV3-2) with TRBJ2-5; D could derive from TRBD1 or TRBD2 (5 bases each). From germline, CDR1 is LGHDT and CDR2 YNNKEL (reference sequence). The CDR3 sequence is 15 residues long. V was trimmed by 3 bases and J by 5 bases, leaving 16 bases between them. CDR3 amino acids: CASSQGVLRGETQYF. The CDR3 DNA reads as TGTGCCAGCAGCCAGGGGGTTCTCCGAGGTGAGACCCAGTACTTC.

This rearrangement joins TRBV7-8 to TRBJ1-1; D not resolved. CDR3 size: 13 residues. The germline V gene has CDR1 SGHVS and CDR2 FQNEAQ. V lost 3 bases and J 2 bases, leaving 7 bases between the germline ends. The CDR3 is CASSFGENTEAFF. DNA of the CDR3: TGTGCCAGCAGCTTCGGGGAAAACACTGAAGCTTTCTTT.

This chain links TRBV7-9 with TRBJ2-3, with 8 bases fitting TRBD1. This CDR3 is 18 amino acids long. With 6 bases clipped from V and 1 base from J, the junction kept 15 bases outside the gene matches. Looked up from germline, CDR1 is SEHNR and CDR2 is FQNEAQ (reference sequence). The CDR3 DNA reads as TGTGCCAGCAGATCCCTGGACCCCGGACAGGGTGGCACAGATACGCAGTATTTT. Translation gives CASRSLDPGQGGTDTQYF.

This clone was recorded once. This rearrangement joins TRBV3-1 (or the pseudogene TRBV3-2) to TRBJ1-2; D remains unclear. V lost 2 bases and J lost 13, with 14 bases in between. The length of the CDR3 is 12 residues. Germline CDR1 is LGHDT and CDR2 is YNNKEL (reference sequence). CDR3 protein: CASSQLSAHLTF. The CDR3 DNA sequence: TGTGCCAGCAGCCAATTATCGGCGCACCTCACCTTC.

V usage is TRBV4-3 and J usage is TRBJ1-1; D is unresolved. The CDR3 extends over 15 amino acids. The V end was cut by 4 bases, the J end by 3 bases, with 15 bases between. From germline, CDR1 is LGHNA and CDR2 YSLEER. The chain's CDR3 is CASSLDGGSDTEAFF. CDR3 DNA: TGCGCCAGCAGCCTCGACGGAGGGTCTGACACTGAAGCTTTCTTT.

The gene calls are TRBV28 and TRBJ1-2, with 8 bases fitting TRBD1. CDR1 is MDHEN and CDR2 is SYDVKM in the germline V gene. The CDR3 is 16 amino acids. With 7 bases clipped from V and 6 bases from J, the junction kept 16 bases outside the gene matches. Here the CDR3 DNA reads TGTGCCAGCATCACCGGACAGGGCCAGGCCCCTAATGGCTACACCTTC. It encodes CASITGQGQAPNGYTF.

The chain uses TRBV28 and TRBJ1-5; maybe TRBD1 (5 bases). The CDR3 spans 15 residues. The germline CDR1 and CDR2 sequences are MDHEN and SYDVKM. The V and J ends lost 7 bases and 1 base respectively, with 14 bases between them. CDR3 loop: CASTKSGGSNQPQHF. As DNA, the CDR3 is TGTGCCAGCACCAAATCCGGGGGGAGCAATCAGCCCCAGCATTTT.

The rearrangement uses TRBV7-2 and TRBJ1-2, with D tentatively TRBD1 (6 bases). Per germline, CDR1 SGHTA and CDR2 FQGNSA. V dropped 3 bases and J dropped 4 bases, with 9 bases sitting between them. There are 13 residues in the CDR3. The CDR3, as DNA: TGTGCCAGCAGCTTGCAGGGGCGCTATGGCTACACCTTC. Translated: CASSLQGRYGYTF.

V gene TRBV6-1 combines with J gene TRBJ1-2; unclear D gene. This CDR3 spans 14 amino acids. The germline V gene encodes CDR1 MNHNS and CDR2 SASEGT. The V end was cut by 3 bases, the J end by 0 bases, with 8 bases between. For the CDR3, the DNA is TGTGCCAGCAGTGAGCCGACCTCTAACTATGGCTACACCTTC. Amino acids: CASSEPTSNYGYTF.

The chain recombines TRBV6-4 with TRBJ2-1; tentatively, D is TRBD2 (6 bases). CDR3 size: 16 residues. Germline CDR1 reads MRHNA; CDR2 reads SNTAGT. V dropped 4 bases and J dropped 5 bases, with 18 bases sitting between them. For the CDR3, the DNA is TGTGCCAGCAGTGCCCTCGCTTTCGGAGGGGACAATGAGCAGTTCTTC. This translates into CASSALAFGGDNEQFF.

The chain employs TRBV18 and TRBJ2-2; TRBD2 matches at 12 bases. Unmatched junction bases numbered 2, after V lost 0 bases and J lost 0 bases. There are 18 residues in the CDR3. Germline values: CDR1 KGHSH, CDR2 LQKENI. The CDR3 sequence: CASSPPASGGANTGELFF. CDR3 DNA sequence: TGTGCCAGCTCACCACCGGCTAGCGGGGGGGCGAACACCGGGGAGCTGTTTTTT. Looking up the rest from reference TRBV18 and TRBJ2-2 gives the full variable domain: NAGVMQNPRHLVRRRGQEARLRCSPMKGHSHVYWYRQLPEEGLKFMVYLQKENIIDESGMPKERFSAEFPKEGPSILRIQQVVRGDSAAYFCASSPPASGGANTGELFFGEGSRLTVL.

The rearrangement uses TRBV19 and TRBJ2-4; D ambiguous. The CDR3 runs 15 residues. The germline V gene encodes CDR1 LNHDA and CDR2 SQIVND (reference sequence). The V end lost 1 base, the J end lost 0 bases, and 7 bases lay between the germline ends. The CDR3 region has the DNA TGTGCCAGTAGTATAGTCCTATTAGCCAAAAACATTCAGTACTTC. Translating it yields CASSIVLLAKNIQYF.

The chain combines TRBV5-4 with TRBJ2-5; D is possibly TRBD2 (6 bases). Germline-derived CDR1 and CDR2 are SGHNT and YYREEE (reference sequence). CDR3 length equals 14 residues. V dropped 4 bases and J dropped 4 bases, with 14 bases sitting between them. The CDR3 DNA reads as TGTGCCAGCAGCCCCCCGGGGGACCCAGAGACCCAGTACTTC. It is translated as CASSPPGDPETQYF.

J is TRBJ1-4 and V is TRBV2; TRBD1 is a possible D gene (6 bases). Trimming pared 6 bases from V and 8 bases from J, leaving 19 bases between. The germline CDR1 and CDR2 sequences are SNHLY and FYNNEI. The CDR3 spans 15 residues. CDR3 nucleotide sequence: TGTGCCAGCAGGGTTTTAGGGGGATTGGACGAAAAACTGTTTTTT. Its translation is CASRVLGGLDEKLFF.